Here is one T cell receptor (beta chain) with its context. What it binds is unknown. Sequencing was performed with immunoSEQ multiplex PCR; in TCRdb, only in-frame clones are kept and a portion is missing. This table holds about 150,000 clones, more than 70% found once. The V gene end was trimmed by 1 base and the J gene end by 7 bases; junction bases not matched to a gene: 10. CDR1 is MDHEN, CDR2 SYDVKM, per germline. The CDR3 sequence is 17 residues long. The entry originates in a study of T cell responses to AZD1222 COVID-19 vaccine. In the study overall: Timing groups of about 4 and about 12 weeks for second doses were pooled. Study-wide results and limits: Donors skewed white British and female; clonal diversity was possibly underestimated. The peak T cell response came first, and repertoires were sampled only after it.

The source material was peripheral blood, sampled on day 0 of AZD1222 vaccination. The TCR was taken from an adult in good health. The chain employs TRBV28 and TRBJ1-2; 12 bases match TRBD1. Written as DNA, the CDR3 is TGTGCCAGCAGTTTATCCGGGACAGGGGGCGCAAGCATTGGCTACACCTTC. This translates into CASSLSGTGGASIGYTF.